Below are 5 T cell receptor beta chains sequenced from a single sample in a study of cytomegalovirus exposure and HLA in healthy donors. PCR used 60 Vbeta primers and 13 Jbeta primers. Generated by immunoSEQ multiplex PCR, the TCRdb table keeps only in-frame clones and is missing some. The sample has around 150,000 clones, roughly four fifths seen once. Sequenced input: PBMCs. The receptors originated from a female donor in good health and CMV-seropositive.

The chain links TRBV30 to TRBJ1-2; possibly TRBD1 for D (5 bases). Trimming left V 2 bases short and J 2 bases short, with 12 bases between. The CDR3 loop spans 14 amino acids. Germline-derived CDR1 and CDR2 are GTSNPN and SVGIG (reference sequence). CDR3: CAWSPDGGNYGYTF. CDR3 nucleotides: TGTGCCTGGAGTCCCGACGGGGGGAACTATGGCTACACCTTC.

The rearrangement links TRBV5-6 to TRBJ1-2; TRBD1 matches 7 bases. With 4 bases clipped from V and 8 bases from J, the junction kept 17 bases outside the gene matches. The germline V gene encodes CDR1 SGHDT and CDR2 YYEEEE. CDR3 length equals 16 residues. CDR3 sequence (DNA): TGTGCCAGCAGCCCGACAGGGATCCATGGGGTTGGGGGCTACACCTTC. This codes for CASSPTGIHGVGGYTF.

This clone was seen only a few times. J is TRBJ1-6 and V is TRBV5-1; D perhaps matches TRBD1 (6 bases). Germline CDR1 and CDR2: SGHRS and YFSETQ. CDR3 size: 14 residues. Trimming cost V 7 bases and J 7 bases, with 15 bases left between them. The CDR3 coding sequence is TGCGCCAGCGGACAAGGACAGCTAAATTCACCCCTCCACTTT. This translates into CASGQGQLNSPLHF.

The chain links TRBV6-1 to TRBJ1-2; 7 bases line up with TRBD1. Germline assignment: CDR1 MNHNS and CDR2 SASEGT. The CDR3 is 14 amino acids. V gave up 6 bases and J gave up 3 bases; unmatched junction bases: 7. The DNA of the CDR3 is TGTGCCAGCAGAGCGGAAGGGGGCGACTATGGCTACACCTTC. Translation: CASRAEGGDYGYTF.

To note about this clone: Other DNA sequences of this sample code for an identical CDR3. This chain links TRBV6-5 with TRBJ1-1; D is unresolved. This CDR3 contains 13 residues. V was cut by 2 bases and J by 3 bases, with 7 bases left in between. CDR1 and CDR2 (germline): MNHEY, SVGAGI. CDR3: CASSYGGYTEAFF. CDR3 nucleotides: TGTGCCAGCAGTTACGGCGGCTACACTGAAGCTTTCTTT.